Below are 27 T cell receptor beta chains sequenced from a single sample in a study of blood T cell dynamics during melanoma immunotherapy. The time point was: pre-treatment baseline. The method was immunoSEQ multiplex PCR; TCRdb's version includes in-frame clones alone and lacks a portion of them. The sample yields over 10,000 clones, approximately 89% seen once. The source material was blood, sampled from a patient treated with checkpoint blockade. Source of these receptors: a human donor with melanoma.

The chain uses TRBV19 and TRBJ2-7; maybe TRBD2 (6 bases). V was cut by 4 bases and J by 2 bases, with 15 bases left in between. CDR3 size: 15 residues. Germline CDR1 LNHDA, CDR2 SQIVND (reference sequence). CDR3 in DNA: TGTGCCAGTAGTACCTCCGGGACTTATCCCTACGAGCAGTACTTC. Amino acids: CASSTSGTYPYEQYF.

The CDR3 DNA sequence: TGTGCCAGCAGGGATTCAGACCGGGGGGCAGATACGCAGTATTTT. Translation gives CASRDSDRGADTQYF. The rearrangement uses TRBV6-5 and TRBJ2-3; TRBD2 aligns across 7 bases. The V and J ends lost 6 bases and 4 bases, in that order; junction bases with no gene match: 10. The CDR3 contains 15 residues. CDR1 MNHEY and CDR2 SVGAGI come from the germline V gene.

V gene TRBV19 combines with J gene TRBJ2-1; no clear D. The length of the CDR3 is 14 residues. V gave up 3 bases and J gave up 6 bases, with 12 bases separating them. CDR1 is LNHDA, CDR2 SQIVND, per germline (reference sequence). CDR3 in amino acids: CASSILSAFNEQFF. The DNA of the CDR3 is TGTGCCAGTAGTATCCTCTCGGCTTTCAATGAGCAGTTCTTC.

This chain links TRBV11-2 with TRBJ1-2; D not certain. This CDR3 has 13 amino acids. Trimming took off 2 bases at V and 4 bases at J, with 8 bases between the two ends. Germline loops: CDR1 SGHAT, CDR2 FQNNGV. The CDR3 here is CASSLINTYGYTF. Written as DNA, the CDR3 is TGTGCCAGCAGCTTAATAAACACCTATGGCTACACCTTC.

The rearrangement links TRBV7-2 to TRBJ2-7; D possibly corresponds to TRBD2 (6 bases). The germline gives CDR1 SGHTA, CDR2 FQGNSA. Trimming took 6 bases from V and 6 from J, leaving 18 bases between them. This CDR3 spans 14 amino acids. The chain's CDR3 is CASRGPGLLFEQYF. Written as DNA, the CDR3 is TGTGCCAGCAGGGGACCGGGACTCCTCTTCGAGCAGTACTTC.

The V gene is TRBV18, the J gene TRBJ1-1; no clear D gene. V was shortened by 4 bases and J by 3 bases, with 9 bases between the two germline ends. This CDR3 spans 13 amino acids. The germline V gene has CDR1 KGHSH and CDR2 LQKENI. The CDR3 is CASSLSLDTEAFF. DNA of the CDR3: TGTGCCAGCTCACTTAGTTTGGACACTGAAGCTTTCTTT.

V gene TRBV9 combines with J gene TRBJ2-7; the D is unclear. The CDR3 length is 14 residues. Trimming shortened V by 2 bases and J by 1 base, and 10 bases separated the two germline ends. From germline, CDR1 is SGDLS and CDR2 YYNGEE. The CDR3 here is CASSVASRSYEQYF. The CDR3 DNA reads as TGTGCCAGCAGCGTTGCTAGTCGGTCCTACGAGCAGTACTTC.

The chain couples TRBV19 to TRBJ1-5, with D maybe TRBD1 (5 bases). V dropped 7 bases and J dropped 6 bases, with 16 bases sitting between them. CDR1 and CDR2 from the germline V gene are LNHDA and SQIVND (reference sequence). The CDR3 has 14 amino acids. The CDR3 loop is CASTSALGGQPQHF. The CDR3 DNA is TGTGCCAGTACCTCGGCCCTTGGGGGTCAGCCCCAGCATTTT. Full variable domain (missing parts from reference TRBV19 and TRBJ1-5): DGGITQSPKYLFRKEGQNVTLSCEQNLNHDAMYWYRQDPGQGLRLIYYSQIVNDFQKGDIAEGYSVSREKKESFPLTVTSAQKNPTAFYLCASTSALGGQPQHFGDGTRLSIL.

J is TRBJ1-1 and V is TRBV19; maybe TRBD1 (5 bases). Germline-derived CDR1 and CDR2 are LNHDA and SQIVND (reference sequence). The V and J ends lost 4 bases and 1 base respectively, with 7 bases between them. This CDR3 has 13 residues. CDR3 sequence reads: CASSTTGNTEAFF. DNA for the CDR3: TGTGCCAGTAGTACCACAGGGAACACTGAAGCTTTCTTT.

This clone was recorded only once. The V and J genes are TRBV18 and TRBJ2-5, with D perhaps matching TRBD1 or TRBD2 (5 bases each). CDR1 and CDR2 (germline): KGHSH, LQKENI. The CDR3 spans 13 residues. Deletions cut 3 bases from V and 5 bases from J, with 10 bases between. CDR3 nucleotides: TGTGCCAGCTCACCCGGGACGCGGGAGACCCAGTACTTC. Translated, it gives CASSPGTRETQYF.

A few counts support this clone. This chain joins TRBV30 and TRBJ1-5; D not certain. This CDR3 spans 13 amino acids. V was pared by 2 bases and J by 1 base, with 6 bases between. Germline V gene lookup returns CDR1 GTSNPN and CDR2 SVGIG (reference sequence). In DNA, the CDR3 is TGTGCCTGGAGTCCGGGGAGCAATCAGCCCCAGCATTTT. Translated: CAWSPGSNQPQHF.

The chain is built from TRBV5-4 and TRBJ1-1, with a weak D call TRBD1 (5 bases). This CDR3 comprises 15 residues. Germline V gene data show CDR1 as SGHNT and CDR2 as YYREEE (reference sequence). The V gene lost 0 bases and the J gene lost 0 bases, with 9 bases spanning the gap. The CDR3 is CASSLGTLMNTEAFF. The CDR3 DNA sequence: TGTGCCAGCAGCTTGGGGACACTCATGAACACTGAAGCTTTCTTT. The whole variable domain, filled in from reference TRBV5-4 and TRBJ1-1, reads ETGVTQSPTHLIKTRGQQVTLRCSSQSGHNTVSWYQQALGQGPQFIFQYYREEENGRGNFPPRFSGLQFPNYSSELNVNALELDDSALYLCASSLGTLMNTEAFFGQGTRLTVV.

The count of this clone is one. The genes are TRBV7-2 and TRBJ2-3; 9 positions agree with TRBD2. The CDR3 is made up of 15 amino acids. Germline V gene sequence: CDR1 SGHTA, CDR2 FQGNSA. The V gene end was trimmed by 2 bases and the J gene end by 3 bases; junction bases not matched to a gene: 3. CDR3 nucleotide sequence: TGTGCCAGCAGCTTAAAGAGCGGGAGGACAGATACGCAGTATTTT. Its translation is CASSLKSGRTDTQYF.

This chain connects TRBV2 to TRBJ1-4; D might be TRBD1 (5 bases). Germline lookup yields CDR1 SNHLY and CDR2 FYNNEI. The V and J ends lost 6 bases and 5 bases respectively, with 16 bases between them. The CDR3 has 15 amino acids. The CDR3 DNA sequence: TGTGCCAGCAGCCTAACAGGTATCATCAATGAAAAACTGTTTTTT. Amino acid sequence: CASSLTGIINEKLFF.

The rearrangement joins TRBV5-1 to TRBJ2-2; 9 bases fit TRBD2. Germline V CDR1 and CDR2: SGHRS, YFSETQ. The CDR3 has 15 amino acids. J gave up 5 bases and V 7 bases, and 9 bases lay outside the gene matches. CDR3 sequence (DNA): TGCGCCAGCTGGGGGCTAGCGGGAACTACCGGGGAGCTGTTTTTT. It codes for CASWGLAGTTGELFF. The full variable domain, rest sourced from reference TRBV5-1 and TRBJ2-2, is KAGVTQTPRYLIKTRGQQVTLSCSPISGHRSVSWYQQTPGQGLQFLFEYFSETQRNKGNFPGRFSGRQFSNSRSEMNVSTLELGDSALYLCASWGLAGTTGELFFGEGSRLTVL.

The chain has TRBV19 and TRBJ1-5; D might be TRBD1 (6 bases). This CDR3 contains 20 residues. CDR1 is LNHDA and CDR2 is SQIVND in the germline V gene (reference sequence). The V end lost 1 base, the J end lost 1 base, and 23 bases lay between the germline ends. The CDR3 DNA sequence: TGTGCCAGTAGTATAGTAGGTAACAGGGATGGGAAGCGGAGCAATCAGCCCCAGCATTTT. Its translation: CASSIVGNRDGKRSNQPQHF.

The CDR3: CASSSGLAGDDEQYF. CDR3 bases: TGTGCCAGCAGCTCCGGACTAGCGGGAGACGACGAGCAGTACTTC. The V and J genes are TRBV11-2 and TRBJ2-7, with 13 bases matching TRBD2. The germline gives CDR1 SGHAT, CDR2 FQNNGV. V lost 4 bases, J lost 5 bases, and 5 bases stayed unmatched. The CDR3 covers 15 residues. Supplemented by reference TRBV11-2 and TRBJ2-7, the full variable domain reads EAGVAQSPRYKIIEKRQSVAFWCNPISGHATLYWYQQILGQGPKLLIQFQNNGVVDDSQLPKDRFSAERLKGVDSTLKIQPAKLEDSAVYLCASSSGLAGDDEQYFGPGTRLTVT.

This chain connects TRBV28 to TRBJ1-1; D not certain. The V gene's germline CDR1 is MDHEN and CDR2 SYDVKM. The CDR3 covers 14 residues. The V and J ends lost 3 bases and 1 base respectively, with 9 bases between them. The CDR3 DNA reads TGTGCCAGCAGTTTGGTACCGCCGAACACTGAAGCTTTCTTT. Residues: CASSLVPPNTEAFF. The full variable domain, completed using reference TRBV28 and TRBJ1-1, is DVKVTQSSRYLVKRTGEKVFLECVQDMDHENMFWYRQDPGLGLRLIYFSYDVKMKEKGDIPEGYSVSREKKERFSLILESASTNQTSMYLCASSLVPPNTEAFFGQGTRLTVV.

The CDR3 DNA reads TGTGCCAGCTCGGACAGGGTTAACTATGGCTACACCTTC. This codes for CASSDRVNYGYTF. V gene TRBV6-1 combines with J gene TRBJ1-2, with 8 nucleotides matching TRBD1. The CDR3 loop spans 13 amino acids. Germline V gene data show CDR1 as MNHNS and CDR2 as SASEGT. Trimming removed 8 bases from V and 1 base from J; junction bases left unmatched: 3.

The V call is TRBV19, the J call TRBJ1-5; 8 bases align to TRBD1. The V and J ends lost 0 bases and 4 bases, in that order; junction bases with no gene match: 5. Germline assignment: CDR1 LNHDA and CDR2 SQIVND (reference sequence). CDR3 length: 16 amino acids. CDR3 amino acids: CASSIDYHRGNQPQHF. CDR3 DNA: TGTGCCAGTAGTATAGATTATCACAGGGGGAATCAGCCCCAGCATTTT.

This chain uses TRBV7-9 with TRBJ2-7; a possible D gene is TRBD1 (5 bases). Trimming removed 5 bases at V and 3 bases at J, with 11 bases between. The CDR3 is 13 amino acids. CDR1 is SEHNR and CDR2 is FQNEAQ in the germline V gene (reference sequence). The CDR3 DNA reads TGTGCCAGCAGCCGAGGACAAAACTACGAGCAGTACTTC. Translating gives CASSRGQNYEQYF.

The V and J genes are TRBV27 and TRBJ2-3; D unresolved. Germline CDR1 is MNHEY and CDR2 is SMNVEV (reference sequence). The CDR3 sequence is 13 residues long. V lost 6 bases to trimming and J lost 7 bases, with 14 bases between them. The chain's CDR3 is CASSLGRRYTQYF. The CDR3 nucleotides are TGTGCCAGCAGCCTCGGACGGCGGTATACGCAGTATTTT.

J is TRBJ1-1 and V is TRBV28; D gene ambiguous. V lost 8 bases to trimming and J lost 2 bases, with 15 bases between them. From germline, CDR1 is MDHEN and CDR2 SYDVKM. CDR3 size: 14 residues. CDR3 sequence reads: CASGSDALNTEAFF. The CDR3 DNA reads TGTGCCAGCGGATCGGACGCACTTAACACTGAAGCTTTCTTT.

The V call is TRBV2, the J call TRBJ1-3; 7 bases are a match to TRBD1. The CDR3 totals 14 residues. Germline V CDR1 and CDR2: SNHLY, FYNNEI. V dropped 6 bases and J dropped 2; count of bases not matched to a gene: 4. CDR3 in amino acids: CASRTGSPGNTIYF. CDR3 DNA sequence: TGTGCCAGCAGGACAGGGAGTCCTGGAAACACCATATATTTT.

The chain is built from TRBV7-2 and TRBJ1-2; TRBD1 aligns across 8 bases. Trimming took 4 bases from V and 3 from J; bases not matched to a gene: 7. The CDR3 spans 15 residues. CDR1 SGHTA and CDR2 FQGNSA come from the germline V gene. CDR3 coding DNA: TGTGCCAGCAGCTCGCAGGGGGCGCAGGACTATGGCTACACCTTC. This translates into CASSSQGAQDYGYTF.

V is TRBV5-1 and J is TRBJ2-2, with 9 bases matching TRBD2. With 1 base clipped from V and 9 bases from J, the junction kept 7 bases outside the gene matches. Germline CDR1 and CDR2: SGHRS and YFSETQ. This CDR3 comprises 15 residues. The CDR3 DNA reads as TGCGCCAGCAGCTTGTCGCGGGAGGGCCTCAGGGAGCTGTTTTTT. Translating gives CASSLSREGLRELFF. The variable domain in full, with the rest retrieved from reference TRBV5-1 and TRBJ2-2, is KAGVTQTPRYLIKTRGQQVTLSCSPISGHRSVSWYQQTPGQGLQFLFEYFSETQRNKGNFPGRFSGRQFSNSRSEMNVSTLELGDSALYLCASSLSREGLRELFFGEGSRLTVL.

The chain links TRBV10-1 to TRBJ1-1; D might be TRBD1 (5 bases). CDR1 and CDR2 (germline): WNHNN, SYGVQD (reference sequence). Deletions cut 0 bases from V and 9 bases from J, with 17 bases between. The CDR3 has 15 residues. The CDR3 sequence: CASSESRRQGTKAFF. Written as DNA, the CDR3 is TGCGCCAGCAGTGAGTCGAGGAGGCAGGGCACAAAAGCTTTCTTT.